These 8 T cell receptor beta chains share one sample of origin, sequenced in a study of blood T cell repertoires in COVID-19. Assay: immunoSEQ multiplex PCR; the TCRdb copy retains only in-frame clones and omits some. Among under 30,000 clones listed, 65% to 90% were seen once. The specimen sequenced was peripheral blood. The source of these receptors is a human donor with acute or convalescent COVID-19. The donor label of this sample is uncertain.

The chain recombines TRBV19 with TRBJ1-4, with TRBD1 matching 9 bases. The J segment lost 4 bases and the V segment lost 6 bases, leaving 6 bases of the junction unmatched. Per the germline V gene, CDR1 is LNHDA and CDR2 is SQIVND (reference sequence). The CDR3 covers 15 residues. The CDR3 here is CASRKQGAHNEKLFF. CDR3 DNA: TGTGCCAGTAGAAAACAGGGGGCCCATAATGAAAAACTGTTTTTT.

This clone was detected only once. The chain combines TRBV7-9 with TRBJ2-3; 8 nucleotides agree with TRBD2. The V gene end was trimmed by 4 bases and the J gene end by 8 bases; junction bases not matched to a gene: 11. This CDR3 comprises 15 residues. CDR1 SEHNR and CDR2 FQNEAQ come from the germline V gene (reference sequence). CDR3 DNA sequence: TGTGCCAGCAGCTCAGGACTAGCTGCAGTGGGTACGCAGTATTTT. Residues: CASSSGLAAVGTQYF.

The chain links TRBV7-2 to TRBJ2-2; no clear D. This CDR3 is 14 amino acids long. V dropped 1 base and J dropped 2 bases, with 5 bases sitting between them. Germline V gives CDR1 SGHTA, CDR2 FQGNSA. The CDR3: CASSLVPNTGELFF. CDR3 DNA: TGTGCCAGCAGCTTAGTCCCAAACACCGGGGAGCTGTTTTTT.

The chain combines TRBV10-3 with TRBJ1-1, with 9 bases aligning to TRBD1. The ends lost 5 bases at V and 4 bases at J; junction bases unmatched: 8. CDR3 length: 15 amino acids. Germline assignment: CDR1 ENHRY and CDR2 SYGVKD. The CDR3 region has the DNA TGTGCCATCAGTCGGGACAGGGCGGATAGCACTGAAGCTTTCTTT. Protein product: CAISRDRADSTEAFF.

The chain joins TRBV5-1 to TRBJ2-1; the match to TRBD2 covers 9 bases. This CDR3 is 16 amino acids long. Trimming removed 2 bases from V and 8 bases from J; junction bases left unmatched: 11. CDR1 is SGHRS and CDR2 is YFSETQ in the germline V gene. CDR3 residues: CASSLHGREGLDEQFF. The CDR3 bases are TGCGCCAGCAGCTTACATGGGCGGGAGGGCCTTGATGAGCAGTTCTTC.

J is TRBJ2-3 and V is TRBV5-5; TRBD2 agrees at 11 bases. Germline V gene data show CDR1 as SGHKS and CDR2 as YYEKEE (reference sequence). The J segment lost 3 bases and the V segment lost 5 bases, leaving 5 bases of the junction unmatched. The CDR3 has 15 amino acids. The CDR3: CASRSLAGGTDTQYF. The CDR3 DNA reads TGTGCCAGCAGGTCTCTAGCGGGAGGAACAGATACGCAGTATTTT.

The CDR3 sequence: CASTPGGPNTEAFF. CDR3 nucleotides: TGCGCCAGCACGCCCGGCGGGCCAAACACTGAAGCTTTCTTT. The chain uses TRBV5-1 and TRBJ1-1; the D is unclear. Trimming cost V 6 bases and J 2 bases, with 14 bases left between them. The germline CDR1 and CDR2 sequences are SGHRS and YFSETQ. The CDR3 has 14 amino acids.

The rearrangement joins TRBV5-4 to TRBJ2-5, with TRBD2 matching over 15 bases. CDR1 is SGHNT and CDR2 is YYREEE in the germline V gene (reference sequence). The CDR3 consists of 17 residues. Trimming cost V 3 bases and J 1 base; bases outside gene matches: 4. CDR3 amino acids: CASSSGTSGGTQETQYF. DNA of the CDR3: TGTGCCAGCAGCTCCGGGACTAGCGGGGGGACCCAAGAGACCCAGTACTTC.